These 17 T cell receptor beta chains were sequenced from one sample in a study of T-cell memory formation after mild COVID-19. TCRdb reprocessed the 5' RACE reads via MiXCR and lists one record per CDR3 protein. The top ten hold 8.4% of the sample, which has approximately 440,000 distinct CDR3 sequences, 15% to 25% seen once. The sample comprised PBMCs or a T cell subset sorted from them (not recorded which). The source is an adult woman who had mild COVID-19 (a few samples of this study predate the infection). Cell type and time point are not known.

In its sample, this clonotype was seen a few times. CDR3 protein: CASGFSQQDNYGYTF. CDR3 sequence (DNA): TGTGCTAGTGGTTTCTCTCAACAGGATAACTATGGCTACACCTTC. The chain carries TRBV12-5 and TRBJ1-2, with D possibly TRBD1 on 5 matching bases. The V gene lost 3 bases and the J gene lost 1 base, with 12 bases spanning the gap. The CDR3 loop spans 15 amino acids. Germline-derived CDR1 and CDR2 are LGHNT and FRNRAP.

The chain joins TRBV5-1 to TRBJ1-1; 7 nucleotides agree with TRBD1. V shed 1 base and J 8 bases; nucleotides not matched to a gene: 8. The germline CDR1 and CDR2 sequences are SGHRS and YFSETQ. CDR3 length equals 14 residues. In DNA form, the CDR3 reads TGCGCCAGCAGCTTGACGACAGGGAAAGTGGAAGCTTTCTTT. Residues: CASSLTTGKVEAFF.

The CDR3 nucleotides read TGTGCCAGCAGTTTAGGGGGCCCGGGTAATGAGCAGTTCTTC. Amino acid sequence: CASSLGGPGNEQFF. J is TRBJ2-1 and V is TRBV12-3 or TRBV12-4, with D possibly TRBD1 on 5 matching bases. This CDR3 comprises 14 residues. With 1 base removed from V and 7 bases from J, the gap between germline ends came to 11 bases.

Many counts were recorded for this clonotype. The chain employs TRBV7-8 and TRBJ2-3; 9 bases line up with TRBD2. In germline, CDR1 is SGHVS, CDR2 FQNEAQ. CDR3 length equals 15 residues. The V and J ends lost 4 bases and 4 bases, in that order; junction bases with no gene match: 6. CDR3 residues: CASSSPGLAADTQYF. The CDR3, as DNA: TGTGCCAGCAGCTCCCCGGGACTAGCTGCAGATACGCAGTATTTT.

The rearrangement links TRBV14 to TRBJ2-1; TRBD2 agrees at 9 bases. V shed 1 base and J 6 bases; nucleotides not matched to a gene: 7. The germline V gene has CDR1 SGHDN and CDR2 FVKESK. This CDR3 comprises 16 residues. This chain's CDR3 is CASSQGGFSGSNEQFF. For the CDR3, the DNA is TGTGCCAGCAGCCAAGGCGGGTTTAGCGGGAGCAATGAGCAGTTCTTC.

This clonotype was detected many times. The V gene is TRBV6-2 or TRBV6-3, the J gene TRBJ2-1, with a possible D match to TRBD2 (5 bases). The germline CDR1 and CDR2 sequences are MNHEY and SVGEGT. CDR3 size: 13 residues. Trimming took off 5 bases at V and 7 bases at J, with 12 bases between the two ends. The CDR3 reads CASSHGMGNEQFF. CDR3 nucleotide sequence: TGTGCCAGCAGTCACGGGATGGGTAATGAGCAGTTCTTC.

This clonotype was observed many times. The CDR3 is CASSSVNTEAFF. CDR3 DNA: TGTGCCAGCAGTTCGGTGAACACTGAAGCTTTCTTT. V usage is TRBV27 and J usage is TRBJ1-1; D unresolved. From germline, CDR1 is MNHEY and CDR2 SMNVEV (reference sequence). The CDR3 extends over 12 amino acids. Trimming cost V 4 bases and J 0 bases, with 3 bases left between them.

In nucleotides, the CDR3 is TGTGCCAGCATCACGGGGAGGGGGCGCGGGGAGCTGTTTTTT. Translation: CASITGRGRGELFF. This sequence joins TRBV6-1 and TRBJ2-2, with D perhaps given as TRBD1 or TRBD2 (7 bases each). The CDR3 is 14 residues long. With 7 bases removed from V and 7 bases from J, the gap between germline ends came to 16 bases. The V gene's germline CDR1 is MNHNS and CDR2 SASEGT.

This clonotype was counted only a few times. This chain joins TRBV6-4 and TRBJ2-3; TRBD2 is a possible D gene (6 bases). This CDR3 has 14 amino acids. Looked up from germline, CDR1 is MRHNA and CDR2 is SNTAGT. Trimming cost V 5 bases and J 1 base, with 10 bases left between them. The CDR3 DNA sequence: TGTGCCAGCAGTCTTATAGCGGGCACAGATACGCAGTATTTT. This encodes CASSLIAGTDTQYF.

This CDR3 reads CSVYNWTGGNTGELFF. The CDR3 DNA reads TGCAGCGTTTACAATTGGACAGGGGGTAACACCGGGGAGCTGTTTTTT. V gene TRBV29-1 combines with J gene TRBJ2-2; 10 nucleotides line up with TRBD1. The V gene end was trimmed by 5 bases and the J gene end by 2 bases; junction bases not matched to a gene: 8. CDR1 is SQVTM and CDR2 is ANQGSEA in the germline V gene. This CDR3 is built from 16 residues.

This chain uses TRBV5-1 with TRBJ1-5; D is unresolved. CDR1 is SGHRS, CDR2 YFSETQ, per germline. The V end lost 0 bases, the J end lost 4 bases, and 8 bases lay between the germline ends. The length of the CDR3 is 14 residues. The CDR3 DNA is TGCGCCAGCAGCTTGGCCCCGGGGAATCAGCCCCAGCATTTT. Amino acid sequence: CASSLAPGNQPQHF.

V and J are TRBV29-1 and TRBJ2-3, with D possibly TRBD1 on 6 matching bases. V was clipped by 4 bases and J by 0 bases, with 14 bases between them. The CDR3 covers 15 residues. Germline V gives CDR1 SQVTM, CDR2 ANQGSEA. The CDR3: CSVGTEGYSTDTQYF. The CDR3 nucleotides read TGCAGCGTTGGGACAGAGGGCTATAGCACAGATACGCAGTATTTT.

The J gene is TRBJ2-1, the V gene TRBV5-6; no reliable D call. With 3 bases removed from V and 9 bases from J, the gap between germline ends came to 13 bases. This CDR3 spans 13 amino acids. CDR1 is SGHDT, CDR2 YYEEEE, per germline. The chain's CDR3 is CASSWVSPGEQFF. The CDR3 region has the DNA TGTGCCAGCAGCTGGGTGTCGCCTGGTGAGCAGTTCTTC. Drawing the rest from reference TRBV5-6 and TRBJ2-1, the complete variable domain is DAGVTQSPTHLIKTRGQQVTLRCSPKSGHDTVSWYQQALGQGPQFIFQYYEEEERQRGNFPDRFSGHQFPNYSSELNVNALLLGDSALYLCASSWVSPGEQFFGPGTRLTVL.

This CDR3 reads CASSWAGLAGAQNEQFF. CDR3 DNA: TGCGCCAGCAGCTGGGCGGGACTAGCGGGAGCGCAAAATGAGCAGTTCTTC. V is TRBV5-1 and J is TRBJ2-1, with TRBD2 matching 14 bases. Trimming removed 3 bases from V and 7 bases from J; junction bases left unmatched: 9. The germline V gene encodes CDR1 SGHRS and CDR2 YFSETQ. CDR3 length equals 17 residues.

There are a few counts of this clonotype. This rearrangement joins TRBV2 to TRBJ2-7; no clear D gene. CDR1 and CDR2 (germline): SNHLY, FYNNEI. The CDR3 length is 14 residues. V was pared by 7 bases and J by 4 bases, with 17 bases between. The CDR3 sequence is CASMPVASTYEQYF. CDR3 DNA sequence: TGTGCCAGCATGCCGGTTGCCTCGACATACGAGCAGTACTTC.

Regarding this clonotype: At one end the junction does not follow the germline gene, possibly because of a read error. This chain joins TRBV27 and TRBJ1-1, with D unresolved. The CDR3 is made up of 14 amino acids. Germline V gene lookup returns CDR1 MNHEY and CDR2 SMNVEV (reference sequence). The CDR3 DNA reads TGTGCCAGCAGTTTGAACGCGGAAAACACTGATGCTTTCTTT. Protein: CASSLNAENTDAFF.

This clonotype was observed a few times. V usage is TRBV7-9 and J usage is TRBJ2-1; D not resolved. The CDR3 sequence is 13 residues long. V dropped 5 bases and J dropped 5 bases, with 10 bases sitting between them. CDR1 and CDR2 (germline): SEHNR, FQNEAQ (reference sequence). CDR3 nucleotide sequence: TGTGCCAGCAGCCCACCGGGCGACAATGAGCAGTTCTTC. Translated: CASSPPGDNEQFF.